This TCR beta chain is drawn from a study of graft-versus-host responses after intestinal transplantation. Background on the study: Multivisceral, liver-intestinal, or isolated intestinal transplants were received by the recipients. Every transplant recipient was induced with anti-thymocyte globulin, then maintained on tacrolimus and steroids for about 3 years.

For this clone: The antigen is unknown.

Intraepithelial plus lamina propria lymphocytes were released by processing graft tissue. The method was immunoSEQ multiplex PCR; TCRdb's version includes in-frame clones alone and lacks a portion of them. The table records tens of thousands of clones, around 81% of them present only once. Study outcomes and limitations: Recipient marrow harbored GvH clones, some of which surfaced first in ileum or blood. Across patients carrying graft-donor T cell macrochimerism, allografts held high graft-versus-host to host-versus-graft clonal ratios.

The length of the CDR3 is 16 residues. V lost 1 base, J lost 4 bases, and 7 bases stayed unmatched. Germline CDR1 SEHNR, CDR2 FQNEAQ (reference sequence). This receptor was taken from a human patient who received an intestinal transplant, so some T cells may come from the graft donor. The specimen was ileum tissue, collected 12 days after intestinal transplant. This chain joins TRBV7-9 and TRBJ2-1, with TRBD1 identical over 7 bases. CDR3 nucleotide sequence: TGTGCCAGCAGCTTAGTGGGGCAGGGGGTTTACAATGAGCAGTTCTTC. Its translation: CASSLVGQGVYNEQFF.